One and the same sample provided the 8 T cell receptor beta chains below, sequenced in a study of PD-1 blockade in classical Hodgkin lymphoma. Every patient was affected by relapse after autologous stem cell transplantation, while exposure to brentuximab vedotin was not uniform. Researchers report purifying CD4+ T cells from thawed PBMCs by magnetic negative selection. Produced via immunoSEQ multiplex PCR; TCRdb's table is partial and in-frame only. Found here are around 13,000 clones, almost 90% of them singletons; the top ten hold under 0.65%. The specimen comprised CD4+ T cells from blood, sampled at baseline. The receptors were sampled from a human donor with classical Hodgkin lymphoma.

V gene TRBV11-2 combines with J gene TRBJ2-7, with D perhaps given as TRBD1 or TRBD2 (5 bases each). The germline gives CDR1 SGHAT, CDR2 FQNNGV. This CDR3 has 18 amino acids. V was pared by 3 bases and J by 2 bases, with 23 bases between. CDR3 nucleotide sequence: TGTGCCAGCAGCTTGGCGGCAGGGATCAGCGCGAGGGCCTACGAGCAGTACTTC. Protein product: CASSLAAGISARAYEQYF.

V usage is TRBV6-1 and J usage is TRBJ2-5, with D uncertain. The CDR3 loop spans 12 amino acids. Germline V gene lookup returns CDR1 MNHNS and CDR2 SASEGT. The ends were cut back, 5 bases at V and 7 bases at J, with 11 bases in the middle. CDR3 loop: CASSLASGTQYF. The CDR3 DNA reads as TGTGCCAGCAGTTTGGCATCCGGGACCCAGTACTTC.

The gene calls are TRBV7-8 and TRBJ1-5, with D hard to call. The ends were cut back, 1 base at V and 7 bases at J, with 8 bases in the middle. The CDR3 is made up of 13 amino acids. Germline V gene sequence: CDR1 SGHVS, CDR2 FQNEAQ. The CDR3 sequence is CASSLDGVQPQHF. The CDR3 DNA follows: TGTGCCAGCAGCTTAGACGGGGTCCAGCCCCAGCATTTT.

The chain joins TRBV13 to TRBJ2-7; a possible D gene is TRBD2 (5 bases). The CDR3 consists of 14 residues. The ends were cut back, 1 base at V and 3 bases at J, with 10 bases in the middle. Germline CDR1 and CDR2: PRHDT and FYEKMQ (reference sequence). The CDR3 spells CASSLAAGDYEQYF. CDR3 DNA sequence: TGTGCCAGCAGCTTAGCGGCCGGGGACTACGAGCAGTACTTC.

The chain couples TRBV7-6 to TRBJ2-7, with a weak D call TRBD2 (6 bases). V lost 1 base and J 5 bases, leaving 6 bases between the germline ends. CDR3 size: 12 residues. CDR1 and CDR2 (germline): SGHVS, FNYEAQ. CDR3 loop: CASSLGGDEQYF. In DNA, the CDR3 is TGTGCCAGCAGCTTAGGGGGGGACGAGCAGTACTTC.

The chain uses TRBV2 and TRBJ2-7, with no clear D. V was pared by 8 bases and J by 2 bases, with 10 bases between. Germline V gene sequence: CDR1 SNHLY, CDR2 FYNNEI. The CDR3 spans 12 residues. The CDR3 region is CASGLGAYEQYF. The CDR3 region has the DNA TGTGCCAGCGGTCTAGGTGCCTACGAGCAGTACTTC.

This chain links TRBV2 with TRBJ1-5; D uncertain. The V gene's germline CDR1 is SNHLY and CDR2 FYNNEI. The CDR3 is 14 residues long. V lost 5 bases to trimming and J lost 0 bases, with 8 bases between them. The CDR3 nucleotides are TGTGCCAGCAGTCCCTTAAATAGCAATCAGCCCCAGCATTTT. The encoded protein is CASSPLNSNQPQHF.

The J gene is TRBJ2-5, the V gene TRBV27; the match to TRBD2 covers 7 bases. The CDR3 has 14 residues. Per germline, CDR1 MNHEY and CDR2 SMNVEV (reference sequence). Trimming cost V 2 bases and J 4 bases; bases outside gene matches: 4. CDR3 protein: CASSLRVAGETQYF. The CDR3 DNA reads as TGTGCCAGCAGTTTAAGGGTAGCGGGAGAGACCCAGTACTTC.